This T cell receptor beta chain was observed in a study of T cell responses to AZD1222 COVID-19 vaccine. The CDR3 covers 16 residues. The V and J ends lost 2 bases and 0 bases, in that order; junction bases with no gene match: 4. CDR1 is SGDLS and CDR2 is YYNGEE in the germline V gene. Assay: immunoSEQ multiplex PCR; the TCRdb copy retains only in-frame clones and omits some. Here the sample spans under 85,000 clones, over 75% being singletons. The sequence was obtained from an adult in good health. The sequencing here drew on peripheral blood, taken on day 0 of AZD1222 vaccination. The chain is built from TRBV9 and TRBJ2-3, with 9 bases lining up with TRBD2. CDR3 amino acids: CASSVTTSGSTDTQYF. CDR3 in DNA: TGTGCCAGCAGCGTCACAACTAGCGGGAGCACAGATACGCAGTATTTT.